This TCR beta chain was retrieved from a study of early T cells in non-severe SARS-CoV-2 infection. TCRdb re-derived calls from the 5' RACE reads in MiXCR, one entry per CDR3 protein. Among approximately 90,000 distinct CDR3 sequences, approximately 11% were seen once, and the ten largest hold about 4.5%. V was pared by 10 bases and J by 0 bases, with 14 bases between. CDR1 and CDR2 (germline): WSHSY, SAAADI. The CDR3 is made up of 14 amino acids. The genes are TRBV10-2 and TRBJ2-3; a possible D gene is TRBD1 (6 bases). The sample was whole blood, taken at baseline. The receptor's source is an adult who was a healthcare worker with PCR-confirmed SARS-CoV-2 infection or an uninfected control (not recorded which). For the CDR3, the DNA is TGCGCCATCTCGGGACAAACAAGCACAGATACGCAGTATTTT. Protein sequence: CAISGQTSTDTQYF.